What follows are 32 T cell receptor beta chains derived from one specimen sequenced in a study of Tregs in tolerant kidney transplant recipients. FACS sorting followed an approximately 6-day coculture of CFSE-labeled recipient PBMCs with irradiated graft donor PBMCs. The assay was immunoSEQ multiplex PCR, and TCRdb's table has in-frame clones only and misses some. The repertoire includes about 15,000 clones, roughly 50% of them detected once, and about 3% sits in the top ten. Their antigens remain unidentified. The sample was CD4+ T cells from blood cultured with allogeneic cells, taken before the transplant. All receptors come from a human patient who received a combined kidney and bone marrow transplant.

The genes are TRBV29-1 and TRBJ2-7, with D unclear. Trimming took off 4 bases at V and 2 bases at J, with 15 bases between the two ends. Germline V gene sequence: CDR1 SQVTM, CDR2 ANQGSEA. This CDR3 has 14 amino acids. The CDR3 sequence is CSVAPRTVTYEQYF. The DNA for the CDR3 is TGCAGCGTTGCGCCCCGAACAGTAACCTACGAGCAGTACTTC.

This rearrangement joins TRBV11-2 to TRBJ2-7; maybe TRBD2 (7 bases). The CDR3 runs 15 residues. The V end lost 3 bases, the J end lost 3 bases, and 15 bases lay between the germline ends. The germline V gene encodes CDR1 SGHAT and CDR2 FQNNGV. This CDR3 is CASSFVGGGHYEQYF. The DNA of the CDR3 is TGTGCCAGCAGCTTTGTCGGCGGGGGCCACTACGAGCAGTACTTC.

By frequency in the sample, this clone is medium-sized. The chain combines TRBV27 with TRBJ2-7; tentative D call: TRBD2 (7 bases). V was clipped by 0 bases and J by 2 bases, with 14 bases between them. The CDR3 extends over 16 amino acids. Germline V lookup: CDR1 MNHEY, CDR2 SMNVEV (reference sequence). CDR3 coding DNA: TGTGCCAGCAGTTTATCTATCGGGGGGCCGCCCTACGAGCAGTACTTC. Translated: CASSLSIGGPPYEQYF.

This sequence joins TRBV5-1 and TRBJ2-5; 12 bases match TRBD1. Trimming cost V 4 bases and J 5 bases; bases outside gene matches: 6. The CDR3 is made up of 15 amino acids. CDR1 is SGHRS, CDR2 YFSETQ, per germline. The CDR3 bases are TGCGCCAGCAGCAAGGGACAGGGGGCCGGGGAGACCCAGTACTTC. It specifies CASSKGQGAGETQYF.

About this clone: The identical CDR3 is also encoded by other nucleotide sequences in the sample. CDR3 in amino acids: CASSRDRDSYNSPLHF. The CDR3 DNA reads as TGTGCCAGCAGTCGGGACAGGGACTCCTATAATTCACCCCTCCACTTT. The chain couples TRBV7-9 to TRBJ1-6; 9 nucleotides agree with TRBD1. Germline V gives CDR1 SEHNR, CDR2 FQNEAQ (reference sequence). This CDR3 is 16 amino acids long. V lost 6 bases and J lost 0; bases outside the gene matches: 3. The full variable domain, its missing parts supplied by reference TRBV7-9 and TRBJ1-6, is DTGVSQNPRHKITKRGQNVTFRCDPISEHNRLYWYRQTLGQGPEFLTYFQNEAQLEKSRLLSDRFSAERPKGSFSTLEIQRTEQGDSAMYLCASSRDRDSYNSPLHFGNGTRLTVT.

The chain is built from TRBV19 and TRBJ1-1, with D unresolved. V dropped 2 bases and J dropped 3 bases, with 10 bases sitting between them. CDR1 LNHDA and CDR2 SQIVND come from the germline V gene (reference sequence). This CDR3 comprises 14 residues. The CDR3 loop is CASSIPTVHTEAFF. CDR3 sequence (DNA): TGTGCCAGTAGTATACCTACAGTCCACACTGAAGCTTTCTTT.

The rearrangement links TRBV7-2 to TRBJ1-2; D is undetermined. The CDR3 spans 13 residues. CDR1 is SGHTA, CDR2 FQGNSA, per germline. Trimming removed 5 bases at V and 8 bases at J, with 15 bases between. DNA of the CDR3: TGTGCCAGCAGCCCGAGGGTCCTTAGGGGCTACACCTTC. It codes for CASSPRVLRGYTF.

This clone was detected a few times. The chain carries TRBV5-5 and TRBJ2-3; 9 bases are a match to TRBD2. In germline, CDR1 is SGHKS, CDR2 YYEKEE (reference sequence). V gave up 5 bases and J gave up 4 bases; unmatched junction bases: 5. CDR3 length equals 14 residues. The CDR3 spells CASSTSGLPDTQYF. CDR3 sequence (DNA): TGTGCCAGCAGTACTAGCGGGCTCCCAGATACGCAGTATTTT.

This clone has just a few counts. A much larger clone differs by one base, so this may be a read error. Other DNA variants within this sample encode the same CDR3. The chain carries TRBV4-1 and TRBJ1-5; TRBD1 is a possible D gene (5 bases). The germline gives CDR1 MGHRA, CDR2 YSYEKL. The CDR3 covers 16 residues. The germline V and J ends were trimmed by 3 bases and 3 bases, with 15 bases remaining between them. CDR3 amino acids: CASSQGGVWNNQPQHF. CDR3 nucleotides: TGCGCCAGCAGCCAGGGGGGGGTCTGGAACAATCAGCCCCAGCATTTT.

The sample holds a few counts of this clone. The V gene is TRBV7-9, the J gene TRBJ2-5, with 9 bases that match TRBD2. CDR3 length: 14 amino acids. Per the germline V gene, CDR1 is SEHNR and CDR2 is FQNEAQ (reference sequence). V lost 1 base to trimming and J lost 5 bases; unmatched junction nucleotides: 2. CDR3 in DNA: TGTGCCAGCAGCTTAGGCGGGGGGGCCGAGACCCAGTACTTC. It codes for CASSLGGGAETQYF. Full variable domain (missing parts from reference TRBV7-9 and TRBJ2-5): DTGVSQNPRHKITKRGQNVTFRCDPISEHNRLYWYRQTLGQGPEFLTYFQNEAQLEKSRLLSDRFSAERPKGSFSTLEIQRTEQGDSAMYLCASSLGGGAETQYFGPGTRLLVL.

This clone was picked up a small number of times. The chain links TRBV10-2 to TRBJ2-7; possible D gene TRBD1, 5 bases. Trimming stripped 4 bases from V and 2 bases from J, with 12 bases between. Germline V CDR1 and CDR2: WSHSY, SAAADI. The CDR3 consists of 14 residues. CDR3: CASSATGRAYEQYF. DNA of the CDR3: TGCGCCAGCAGTGCAACAGGAAGGGCCTACGAGCAGTACTTC.

This clone was recorded only once. V gene TRBV15 combines with J gene TRBJ1-2, with D possibly TRBD1 on 5 matching bases. Per the germline V gene, CDR1 is LNHNV and CDR2 is YYDKDF (reference sequence). V was cut by 0 bases and J by 2 bases, with 19 bases left in between. This CDR3 is built from 18 residues. CDR3 DNA: TGTGCCACCAGCAGAGATTCGGGGGTTATCCCCCTCAACTATGGCTACACCTTC. This gives the protein CATSRDSGVIPLNYGYTF.

The rearrangement links TRBV7-9 to TRBJ2-1; 10 bases are a match to TRBD2. The junction had 8 bases not matched to a gene; V was cut back by 7 bases and J by 5 bases. This CDR3 spans 15 amino acids. From germline, CDR1 is SEHNR and CDR2 FQNEAQ (reference sequence). DNA of the CDR3: TGTGCCAGCACCCTAGGGGGACTAGCGAACAATGAGCAGTTCTTC. As protein: CASTLGGLANNEQFF.

The V and J genes are TRBV4-2 and TRBJ2-3; 8 positions match TRBD2. Germline V CDR1 and CDR2: LGHNA, YNFKEQ. The length of the CDR3 is 14 residues. Trimming removed 10 bases from V and 2 bases from J; junction bases left unmatched: 8. This CDR3 is CATSGTRYTDTQYF. CDR3 DNA sequence: TGTGCCACCTCCGGGACTAGATACACAGATACGCAGTATTTT.

This clone showed up just a few times. The CDR3 bases are TGTGCCAGCAGCCAAAGGGACAGGGGTGGGACCGGGGAGCTGTTTTTT. Residues: CASSQRDRGGTGELFF. This sequence joins TRBV4-2 and TRBJ2-2, with 10 bases lining up with TRBD1. The length of the CDR3 is 16 residues. Germline CDR1 and CDR2: LGHNA and YNFKEQ. The V gene end was trimmed by 2 bases and the J gene end by 5 bases; junction bases not matched to a gene: 5.

This clone has more than one count but fewer than ten. V gene TRBV19 combines with J gene TRBJ1-5; D uncertain. From germline, CDR1 is LNHDA and CDR2 SQIVND (reference sequence). The CDR3 extends over 15 amino acids. Between the trimmed V and J ends, which lost 7 bases and 0 bases, there was a span of 13 bases. CDR3 bases: TGTGCCAGTACCTCTAGGGAGGGTAGCAATCAGCCCCAGCATTTT. This sequence encodes CASTSREGSNQPQHF.

The chain is built from TRBV29-1 and TRBJ1-2, with 10 bases lining up with TRBD1. Germline CDR1 is SQVTM and CDR2 is ANQGSEA. Unmatched junction bases numbered 17, after V lost 5 bases and J lost 5 bases. The CDR3 has 17 amino acids. The CDR3 region is CSVWGILPGQGKYGYTF. In nucleotides, the CDR3 is TGCAGCGTTTGGGGGATTCTTCCGGGACAGGGGAAGTATGGCTACACCTTC.

This rearrangement joins TRBV7-2 to TRBJ2-1; the D gene is possibly TRBD1 (6 bases). CDR3 length equals 16 residues. The germline V and J ends were trimmed by 5 bases and 3 bases, with 17 bases remaining between them. Germline V CDR1 and CDR2: SGHTA, FQGNSA. Here the CDR3 reads CASSPRGTKYYNEQFF. The CDR3 DNA reads TGTGCCAGCAGCCCTAGGGGGACAAAATACTACAATGAGCAGTTCTTC.

In its sample, this clone was seen a few times. This sequence joins TRBV11-3 and TRBJ1-6; D gene ambiguous. The V and J ends lost 2 bases and 5 bases respectively, with 19 bases between them. Germline CDR1 SGHNT, CDR2 YENEEA. CDR3 length: 18 amino acids. The CDR3: CASSLIPPQAADNSPLHF. The CDR3 coding sequence is TGTGCCAGCAGCTTAATACCCCCCCAGGCAGCTGATAATTCACCCCTCCACTTT.

The chain links TRBV5-4 to TRBJ2-1; 9 nucleotides match TRBD2. Germline V gene sequence: CDR1 SGHNT, CDR2 YYREEE (reference sequence). J was trimmed by 6 bases and V by 7 bases; bases with no gene match: 8. CDR3 length: 14 residues. CDR3 sequence (DNA): TGTGCCAGCCGGTGGGGCGGGAGGGGCAATGAGCAGTTCTTC. Translating gives CASRWGGRGNEQFF.

This clone was counted between two and nine times. V gene TRBV7-9 combines with J gene TRBJ2-5; maybe TRBD2 (7 bases). The germline V gene encodes CDR1 SEHNR and CDR2 FQNEAQ (reference sequence). Trimming took 1 base from V and 3 from J, leaving 15 bases between them. This CDR3 contains 16 residues. As DNA, the CDR3 is TGTGCCAGCAGCTTAGGGGGGAGGGGGTCGAAAGAGACCCAGTACTTC. Protein: CASSLGGRGSKETQYF.

This rearrangement joins TRBV10-1 to TRBJ1-5, with TRBD1 identical over 7 bases. CDR3 size: 14 residues. Germline V gene sequence: CDR1 WNHNN, CDR2 SYGVQD (reference sequence). J gave up 7 bases and V 2 bases, and 5 bases lay outside the gene matches. CDR3 loop: CASSEPTGHQPQHF. CDR3 bases: TGCGCCAGCAGTGAGCCGACAGGGCACCAGCCCCAGCATTTT.

This clone was seen a single time. For the CDR3, the DNA is TGTGCCAGCAGCCAACCGGGACAGCCGAACACTGAAGCTTTCTTT. This codes for CASSQPGQPNTEAFF. This chain connects TRBV7-8 to TRBJ1-1, with 7 bases matching TRBD1. V gave up 5 bases and J gave up 1 base; unmatched junction bases: 7. Germline assignment: CDR1 SGHVS and CDR2 FQNEAQ. This CDR3 is 15 amino acids long.

V is TRBV15 and J is TRBJ2-1; 10 bases line up with TRBD2. V was clipped by 0 bases and J by 3 bases; unmatched bases: 11. This CDR3 is 19 amino acids long. Germline CDR1 reads LNHNV; CDR2 reads YYDKDF (reference sequence). CDR3 sequence: CATSRDLFKTSGFYNEQFF. For the CDR3, the DNA is TGTGCCACCAGCAGAGACCTTTTTAAGACTAGCGGGTTCTACAATGAGCAGTTCTTC.

This clone occurred once. V gene TRBV7-8 combines with J gene TRBJ2-7; D is undetermined. The CDR3 covers 16 residues. Per the germline V gene, CDR1 is SGHVS and CDR2 is FQNEAQ. Trimming stripped 1 base from V and 3 bases from J, with 16 bases between. CDR3 loop: CASSLGFDGSYYEQYF. CDR3 DNA: TGTGCCAGCAGCTTAGGATTCGACGGGTCCTACTACGAGCAGTACTTC.

The chain links TRBV11-3 to TRBJ2-1, with D unresolved. The CDR3 totals 12 residues. Germline V gene sequence: CDR1 SGHNT, CDR2 YENEEA. The germline V and J ends were trimmed by 0 bases and 9 bases, with 6 bases remaining between them. The CDR3 here is CASSLEPGEQFF. Here the CDR3 DNA reads TGTGCCAGCAGCTTAGAGCCGGGTGAGCAGTTCTTC.

A note on this clone: Other DNA sequences in this specimen translate into the identical CDR3. The chain is built from TRBV4-2 and TRBJ1-5, with 12 positions matching TRBD1. Germline assignment: CDR1 LGHNA and CDR2 YNFKEQ. Germline trimming cut 3 bases from V and 0 bases from J; bases unmatched to any gene: 6. The CDR3 covers 18 residues. CDR3 loop: CASSQAGTGGSSNQPQHF. In DNA, the CDR3 is TGTGCCAGCAGCCAGGCCGGGACAGGGGGCAGTAGCAATCAGCCCCAGCATTTT.

The V gene is TRBV20-1, the J gene TRBJ1-2, with D hard to call. The CDR3 spans 9 residues. The germline V gene has CDR1 DFQATT and CDR2 SNEGSKA (reference sequence). V lost 7 bases and J lost 3, with 3 bases in between. CDR3 nucleotide sequence: TGCAGTGTCTACTATGGCTACACCTTC. Its translation is CSVYYGYTF.

The chain carries TRBV7-6 and TRBJ2-7, with D possibly matching TRBD1 (6 bases). The ends were cut back, 5 bases at V and 1 base at J, with 9 bases in the middle. Germline V CDR1 and CDR2: SGHVS, FNYEAQ. The CDR3 extends over 13 amino acids. The CDR3 loop is CASSRDRSYEQYF. Written as DNA, the CDR3 is TGTGCCAGCAGCCGCGACAGGTCCTACGAGCAGTACTTC.

This rearrangement joins TRBV6-4 to TRBJ2-5; D is possibly TRBD2 (6 bases). The CDR3 length is 16 residues. Germline CDR1 MRHNA, CDR2 SNTAGT. V shed 4 bases and J shed 1 base, with 16 bases lying between them. CDR3 loop: CASSATGVGAQETQYF. CDR3 sequence (DNA): TGTGCCAGCAGTGCCACGGGGGTGGGCGCCCAAGAGACCCAGTACTTC.

V usage is TRBV5-5 and J usage is TRBJ1-2; 8 bases map to TRBD1. The CDR3 contains 12 residues. The germline V gene has CDR1 SGHKS and CDR2 YYEKEE (reference sequence). With V trimmed by 4 bases and J by 8 bases, 4 bases remained unmatched. CDR3 sequence: CASSPDRVGYTF. The CDR3 bases are TGTGCCAGCAGCCCGGACAGGGTCGGCTACACCTTC. Full variable domain (missing parts from reference TRBV5-5 and TRBJ1-2): DAGVTQSPTHLIKTRGQQVTLRCSPISGHKSVSWYQQVLGQGPQFIFQYYEKEERGRGNFPDRFSARQFPNYSSELNVNALLLGDSALYLCASSPDRVGYTFGSGTRLTVV.

The chain has TRBV7-2 and TRBJ1-2; D is perhaps TRBD1 (5 bases). Between the trimmed V and J ends, which lost 1 base and 7 bases, there was a span of 13 bases. The length of the CDR3 is 14 residues. The germline CDR1 and CDR2 sequences are SGHTA and FQGNSA. The CDR3 DNA is TGTGCCAGCAGCTTAGGAGGCAGGGCTGGTGGCTACACCTTC. This sequence encodes CASSLGGRAGGYTF.